The present entry profiles one TCR beta chain with its context. The data were obtained in a study of T cell responses to AZD1222 COVID-19 vaccine. Profiling relied on immunoSEQ multiplex PCR, and the TCRdb table lists in-frame clones only, not all of them. The data show under 150,000 clones, approximately 85% seen once. Trimming shortened V by 8 bases and J by 2 bases, and 24 bases separated the two germline ends. The CDR3 has 17 residues. Germline CDR1 and CDR2: LGHDT and YNNKEL (reference sequence). The origin of this receptor is an adult in good health. The input for sequencing was peripheral blood, taken on day 0 of MenACWY control vaccination. This chain connects TRBV3-1 (or the pseudogene TRBV3-2) to TRBJ2-5; TRBD2 might be the D (6 bases). The CDR3 coding sequence is TGTGCCAGCCTCTCCCCTCCTAGCGCTAGGATGCAAGAGACCCAGTACTTC. As protein: CASLSPPSARMQETQYF.